Presented here are 18 T cell receptor beta chains from one specimen sequenced in a study of PD-L1 blockade in urothelial cancer. The method was immunoSEQ multiplex PCR; TCRdb's version includes in-frame clones alone and lacks a portion of them. This table holds 70,000 or so clones, roughly 90% found once. Time point noted: pretreatment peripheral blood. The starting material was PBMCs, obtained around atezolizumab (anti-PD-L1) treatment. All receptors derive from a man in his 70s with urothelial cancer.

The chain employs TRBV5-1 and TRBJ2-7; D possibly corresponds to TRBD1 (6 bases). Germline V CDR1 and CDR2: SGHRS, YFSETQ. Between the trimmed V and J ends, which lost 4 bases and 0 bases, there was a span of 8 bases. The CDR3 totals 13 residues. CDR3 residues: CASSKGVSYEQYF. DNA of the CDR3: TGCGCCAGCAGCAAGGGGGTCTCCTACGAGCAGTACTTC.

This sequence joins TRBV7-9 and TRBJ2-5, with 8 positions matching TRBD1. This CDR3 is built from 12 residues. Germline CDR1 SEHNR, CDR2 FQNEAQ (reference sequence). With V trimmed by 5 bases and J by 8 bases, 4 bases remained unmatched. The CDR3 reads CASSHGQGTQYF. The CDR3 nucleotides read TGTGCCAGCAGCCATGGACAGGGTACCCAGTACTTC.

This chain links TRBV29-1 with TRBJ2-7; D may be TRBD1 (6 bases). CDR1 and CDR2 from the germline V gene are SQVTM and ANQGSEA. With 4 bases removed from V and 7 bases from J, the gap between germline ends came to 20 bases. The CDR3 is made up of 14 amino acids. The CDR3 is CSVGLGQGSGEQYF. The CDR3 region has the DNA TGCAGCGTTGGACTGGGGCAGGGGTCTGGAGAGCAGTACTTC.

The chain carries TRBV6-1 and TRBJ2-1; 9 nucleotides match TRBD1. Per germline, CDR1 MNHNS and CDR2 SASEGT. V was pared by 0 bases and J by 8 bases, with 5 bases of the junction left unmatched. The CDR3 is 15 residues long. The CDR3 DNA is TGTGCCAGCAGTGAAGCGGCGGGACAGGGTTATGAGCAGTTCTTC. Protein sequence: CASSEAAGQGYEQFF.

This clone was found a few times. The chain is built from TRBV9 and TRBJ2-1, with a tentative D call TRBD1 (6 bases). The V and J ends lost 0 bases and 12 bases respectively, with 13 bases between them. The CDR3 sequence is 13 residues long. The germline V gene encodes CDR1 SGDLS and CDR2 YYNGEE. The CDR3 sequence: CASSVGTEGWQFF. CDR3 bases: TGTGCCAGCAGCGTAGGGACAGAAGGTTGGCAGTTCTTC.

This chain joins TRBV7-2 and TRBJ2-1, with D uncertain. The germline gives CDR1 SGHTA, CDR2 FQGNSA. This CDR3 comprises 15 residues. V lost 6 bases and J 0 bases, leaving 12 bases between the germline ends. The CDR3 region is CASRAELSSYNEQFF. The CDR3 DNA follows: TGTGCCAGCAGGGCGGAGCTAAGCTCCTACAATGAGCAGTTCTTC. Filled out from reference TRBV7-2 and TRBJ2-1, the complete variable domain reads GAGVSQSPSNKVTEKGKDVELRCDPISGHTALYWYRQSLGQGLEFLIYFQGNSAPDKSGLPSDRFSAERTGGSVSTLTIQRTQQEDSAVYLCASRAELSSYNEQFFGPGTRLTVL.

The chain links TRBV15 to TRBJ1-4; 10 bases match TRBD1. In germline, CDR1 is LNHNV, CDR2 YYDKDF (reference sequence). This CDR3 region has 14 residues. Losses at the gene ends were 5 bases for V and 8 bases for J; bases not matched to a gene: 5. CDR3 DNA: TGTGCCACCAGCTTTGACAGGGGGCGGGAAAAACTGTTTTTT. This sequence encodes CATSFDRGREKLFF.

The rearrangement links TRBV14 to TRBJ2-4, with D maybe TRBD2 (6 bases). V was cut by 0 bases and J by 1 base, with 7 bases left in between. Germline loops: CDR1 SGHDN, CDR2 FVKESK. The CDR3 consists of 15 residues. The CDR3 reads CASSQEGGAKNIQYF. CDR3 DNA: TGTGCCAGCAGCCAAGAAGGAGGGGCCAAAAACATTCAGTACTTC. The full variable domain, with the rest looked up from reference TRBV14 and TRBJ2-4, is EAGVTQFPSHSVIEKGQTVTLRCDPISGHDNLYWYRRVMGKEIKFLLHFVKESKQDESGMPNNRFLAERTGGTYSTLKVQPAELEDSGVYFCASSQEGGAKNIQYFGAGTRLSVL.

This rearrangement joins TRBV9 to TRBJ1-3, with D maybe TRBD1 (5 bases). There are 17 residues in the CDR3. Germline lookup yields CDR1 SGDLS and CDR2 YYNGEE. V shed 4 bases and J shed 0 bases, with 17 bases lying between them. CDR3 DNA: TGTGCCAGCAGCCCGCATCCCGGGACTAACTCTGGAAACACCATATATTTT. Amino acids: CASSPHPGTNSGNTIYF.

This rearrangement joins TRBV15 to TRBJ1-2, with 11 positions matching TRBD1. Losses at the gene ends were 3 bases for V and 7 bases for J; bases not matched to a gene: 7. The CDR3 sequence is 15 residues long. Per germline, CDR1 LNHNV and CDR2 YYDKDF (reference sequence). This chain's CDR3 is CATSSGGQGAAGYTF. CDR3 DNA sequence: TGTGCCACCAGCAGTGGAGGACAGGGGGCGGCTGGCTACACCTTC.

The chain joins TRBV18 to TRBJ2-2; TRBD2 is a possible D gene (5 bases). The CDR3 runs to 18 residues. V shed 3 bases and J shed 0 bases, with 17 bases lying between them. CDR1 and CDR2 (germline): KGHSH, LQKENI. CDR3 protein: CASSPLARTGTNTGELFF. CDR3 in DNA: TGTGCCAGCTCACCCCTCGCGCGGACGGGGACGAACACCGGGGAGCTGTTTTTT.

The genes are TRBV7-2 and TRBJ2-3; possibly TRBD1 for D (6 bases). CDR1 and CDR2 (germline): SGHTA, FQGNSA. The germline V and J ends were trimmed by 10 bases and 0 bases, with 23 bases remaining between them. The CDR3 is made up of 17 amino acids. CDR3 nucleotide sequence: TGTGCCATCTCACCTACGGGACAAACCACTAGCACAGATACGCAGTATTTT. Encoded protein: CAISPTGQTTSTDTQYF.

V gene TRBV28 combines with J gene TRBJ2-1, with 9 nucleotides matching TRBD2. Germline values: CDR1 MDHEN, CDR2 SYDVKM. The V segment lost 3 bases and the J segment 6 bases; nucleotides outside the gene matches: 6. This CDR3 contains 15 residues. CDR3 in DNA: TGTGCCAGCAGTTTGGTAGCGGGAGTGGTCAATGAGCAGTTCTTC. Residues: CASSLVAGVVNEQFF.

The chain uses TRBV27 and TRBJ2-1, with TRBD2 matching over 12 bases. Germline V CDR1 and CDR2: MNHEY, SMNVEV (reference sequence). The V gene end was trimmed by 3 bases and the J gene end by 9 bases; junction bases not matched to a gene: 9. This CDR3 has 16 amino acids. The CDR3 DNA is TGTGCCAGCAGTTTGGCTAGCGGGAGGGCCGGAGGTGAGCAGTTCTTC. Its translation is CASSLASGRAGGEQFF.

CDR3 in DNA: TGCGCCAGCAGCTTGGGATTGAGCGGGGATCAGCCCCAGCATTTT. This translates into CASSLGLSGDQPQHF. The chain links TRBV5-1 to TRBJ1-5; D not resolved. The CDR3 has 15 residues. V lost 0 bases, J lost 5 bases, and 12 bases lay in between. CDR1 and CDR2 (germline): SGHRS, YFSETQ.

J is TRBJ2-2 and V is TRBV28; D might be TRBD1 (5 bases). Trimming stripped 7 bases from V and 4 bases from J, with 19 bases between. The length of the CDR3 is 16 residues. Germline V gene sequence: CDR1 MDHEN, CDR2 SYDVKM. The CDR3 here is CASIHTSRVATGELFF. In DNA form, the CDR3 reads TGTGCCAGCATTCATACGAGCAGGGTGGCCACCGGGGAGCTGTTTTTT. Filled out from reference TRBV28 and TRBJ2-2, the complete variable domain reads DVKVTQSSRYLVKRTGEKVFLECVQDMDHENMFWYRQDPGLGLRLIYFSYDVKMKEKGDIPEGYSVSREKKERFSLILESASTNQTSMYLCASIHTSRVATGELFFGEGSRLTVL.

The rearrangement links TRBV6-5 to TRBJ1-5, with D possibly being TRBD1 (6 bases). Trimming took 0 bases from V and 2 from J, leaving 11 bases between them. This CDR3 contains 16 residues. CDR1 is MNHEY, CDR2 SVGAGI, per germline. The CDR3 nucleotides are TGTGCCAGCAGTTACTCGTACAGGGCAGGCAATCAGCCCCAGCATTTT. The encoded protein is CASSYSYRAGNQPQHF.

This sequence joins TRBV2 and TRBJ2-2; 7 bases match TRBD1. J gave up 0 bases and V 5 bases, and 3 bases lay outside the gene matches. Germline values: CDR1 SNHLY, CDR2 FYNNEI. The length of the CDR3 is 15 residues. CDR3 loop: CASSPGTANTGELFF. The CDR3 DNA is TGTGCCAGCAGTCCCGGGACAGCGAACACCGGGGAGCTGTTTTTT.